This TCR beta chain was retrieved from a study of OX40 agonist ivuxolimab in advanced cancers. Background on the study: Patients' therapy was ivuxolimab, an antibody that acts as an agonist of OX40 (CD134). Checkpoint inhibitors had been given previously to approximately 41% of patients.

No patient had autoimmune disease or received systemic immunosuppression. Some clones are missing from TCRdb's copy, which holds only in-frame ones; the method was immunoSEQ multiplex PCR. There are around 34,000 clones in the sample; roughly 84% occur only once, and less than 15% lies in the top ten. Trimming removed 6 bases at V and 4 bases at J, with 12 bases between. Germline V gene sequence: CDR1 KGHSH, CDR2 LQKENI. The CDR3 contains 13 residues. The receptor was derived from an adult with an advanced solid tumor such as melanoma, head and neck, liver or kidney cancer. This chain connects TRBV18 to TRBJ1-2; possibly TRBD1 for D (6 bases). The specimen was CD4+ or CD8+ T cells sorted from blood, collected in a trial of the OX40 agonist ivuxolimab. CDR3 residues: CASSPGASYGYTF. DNA for the CDR3: TGTGCCAGCTCCCCAGGGGCAAGCTATGGCTACACCTTC.